This record covers a single T cell receptor (beta chain). Its target antigen remains unknown. No clone much larger than this one lies a single base away; base qualities are absent. This record belongs to a study of shared clonotypes between healthy human individuals (TCRdb year 2020). A note on the overall study: The cohort comprised a couple of women and a few men aged 18 to 49 years. For each donor, three plates each were used for CD4 naive and CD4 memory, two plates were used for CD8 naive, and one plate was used for CD8 memory. The study deeply sequenced blood TCR repertoires of 5 or 6 healthy adults to estimate repertoire size and the extent of clonotype sharing between individuals. To increase sequencing depth and limit assay-specific biases, different laboratories used diverse techniques to prepare libraries and sequence TCR repertoires. Each donor's leukapheresis produced roughly between roughly 0.85 and 9.5 billion PBMCs.

Donors were healthy HIV-negative adults with no recently reported acute infections or vaccinations. Only Caucasian adults living in Nashville, Tennessee, USA were represented among the donors. Magnetic negative selection was used to enrich CD4+ T cells, after which naive cells were positively selected on CD45RA and the negative fraction became the memory subset. After blood collection by leukapheresis, PBMCs were isolated using Ficoll-Histopaque density gradient centrifugation and then cryopreserved in the vapor phase of liquid nitrogen. Analytical flow cytometry was used to check the purity and quantity of every magnetically sorted T cell population. Genomic DNA was isolated from every sorted fraction and measured by UV absorbance on a Nanodrop 2000c. Broader findings and caveats from the paper: Sampling was limited to blood, and TCR repertoires in tissue likely differ from TCR repertoires in blood. Incomplete sequencing was indicated by rarefaction of sorted-subset datasets, despite the large sequencing depth. Based on pairwise subsampling, the degree of clonotype sharing among donors was expected to be affected by sequencing depth. Sharing across a few donors was observed for around 5% of naive CD4, 3.5% of naive CD8, roughly 2.4% of memory CD4, and roughly 0.4% of memory CD8 clonotypes. Because the study included a small number of donors, the genetic and exposure-history diversity represented was limited. Compared with non-shared clonotypes, the clonotypes found in all four sorted-subset donors had higher generation probabilities. Estimated clonotype richness was generally larger for naive than for memory subsets.

From the germline V gene, CDR1 is SGHTS and CDR2 is YDEGEE. The CDR3 measures 19 amino acids from cysteine to phenylalanine. CDR3 DNA only is kept here, 57 bases in frame from base 1. The germline V end is reduced by 3 bases and the J end by 0 bases; junction bases left unmatched: 10. TCR CDR3 regions were amplified from genomic DNA by multiplex PCR using the deep immunoSEQ assay. For each cell subset, the extracted genomic DNA was distributed evenly across all wells of several immunoSEQ 96-well plates, and each plate served as one replicate. For sorted subsets, approximately 190 ng genomic DNA, equal to about 30,000 T cell genomes, was loaded into each replicate PCR. Purified libraries were measured with a Qubit 3.0 fluorometer, size-checked on a Bioanalyzer 2100, and measured again with the KAPA Library Quantification kit. Every immunoSEQ 96-well plate was sequenced on a separate single-read 150-cycle Illumina NextSeq 550 flow cell. The paper's processing steps were these. The immunoSEQ output contained only junctional sequences without quality scores, so filtering could not match that applied to full-length reads. Sequences were annotated with PyIR, a Python wrapper for IgBLAST v1.9, using IMGT germline references to assign V/J genes and CDR3. Reads were filtered out if the reads had weak V/J assignments (E-value above 1e-6), no CDR3, stop codons, out-of-frame junctions, or ambiguous translated residues. V3J clonotypes were defined as sequences sharing an identical inferred V gene, J gene, and CDR3 amino acid sequence. Percentage overlap between repertoires was computed as shared unique clonotypes divided by the size of the smaller repertoire. RTK rarefaction, the Chao1 estimator, and Recon v2.1 estimates of unobserved clonotypes were used to assess repertoire richness. Generation probabilities were computed with OLGA for all TCRbeta clonotypes obtained by the gDNA method from a handful of donors. TCRdb obtained this table from immuneACCESS and retained in-frame rearrangements with V and J assigned. These tables miss some clones; where compared with another copy, unresolved V genes account for less than half of the shortfall, and the remainder is unexplained. V and J calls and clone size are given by that table; D and trimming were obtained from the DNA. Recorded for this sample are 2 million to 2.5 million clones; roughly 94% of them occurred a single time. The top ten constitute around 0.13% of the sample.

The sequenced sample consisted of naive CD4+ T cells sorted from blood. The intended sense of this specimen's cell subset or site label: CD45RA+ positively selected. The clonotype was recovered from a man younger than 35 in good health. Recombination connected TRBV5-8 to TRBJ2-2; TRBD2 agrees with 11 junctional bases. The nucleotide sequence is TGTGCCAGCAGCTCAGGCACTAGCGGGGGACATCCGAACACCGGGGAGCTGTTTTTT. Translated, it reads CASSSGTSGGHPNTGELFF. Full variable domain (CDR3 extended with the reference TRBV5-8 and TRBJ2-2 proteins): EAGVTQSPTHLIKTRGQQATLRCSPISGHTSVYWYQQALGLGLQFLLWYDEGEERNRGNFPPRFSGRQFPNYSSELNVNALELEDSALYLCASSSGTSGGHPNTGELFFGEGSRLTVL.